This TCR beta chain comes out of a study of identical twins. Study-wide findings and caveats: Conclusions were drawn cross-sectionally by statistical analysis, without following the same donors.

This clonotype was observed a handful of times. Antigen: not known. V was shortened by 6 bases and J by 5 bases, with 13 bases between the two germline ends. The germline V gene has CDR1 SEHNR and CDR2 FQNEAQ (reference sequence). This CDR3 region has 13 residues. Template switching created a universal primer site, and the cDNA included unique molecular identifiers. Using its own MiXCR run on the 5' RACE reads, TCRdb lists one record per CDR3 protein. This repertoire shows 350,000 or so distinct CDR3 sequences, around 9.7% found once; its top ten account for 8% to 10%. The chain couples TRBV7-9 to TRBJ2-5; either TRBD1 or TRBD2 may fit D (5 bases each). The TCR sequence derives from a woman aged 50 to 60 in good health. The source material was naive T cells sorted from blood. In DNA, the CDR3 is TGTGCCAGCAGGGGTTCATGGGGGGAGACCCAGTACTTC. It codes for CASRGSWGETQYF.